This T cell receptor (beta chain) was observed in a study of cytomegalovirus exposure and HLA in healthy donors. Germline V gives CDR1 KGHSH, CDR2 LQKENI. V lost 4 bases, J lost 4 bases, and 8 bases lay in between. The CDR3 is 13 amino acids. The PCR contained 60 Vbeta and 13 Jbeta primers. Method: immunoSEQ multiplex PCR; TCRdb's copy keeps in-frame clones and lacks some. This repertoire shows about 180,000 clones, roughly 80% found once; its top ten account for under 0.6%. This clonotype was obtained from a woman aged 45-59 years in good health and CMV-seronegative. Sequenced sample: PBMCs. The chain combines TRBV18 with TRBJ1-5; D is undetermined. This CDR3 is CASSLQANQPQHF. In DNA, the CDR3 is TGTGCCAGCTCACTCCAAGCTAATCAGCCCCAGCATTTT.